These 32 T cell receptor beta chains originate from one sample sequenced in a study of blood T cells in healthy people across ages. The second PCR ran 7 to 11 cycles with a sample-barcoded 5' primer and J-beta primers. TCRdb independently ran MiXCR on the 5' RACE reads; one entry per CDR3 protein. The sample has roughly 640,000 distinct CDR3 sequences, about 30% seen once; the top ten hold about 15%. The sequenced sample consisted of blood. The receptors were gathered from a woman aged 80 or older in good health.

For this clonotype: A much larger clone differs from this one at a single base, so this may be a read error. V usage is TRBV4-3 and J usage is TRBJ1-1; no clear D. This CDR3 is built from 18 residues. The germline gives CDR1 LGHNA, CDR2 YSLEER. Between the trimmed V and J ends, which lost 0 bases and 1 base, there was a span of 18 bases. CDR3 coding DNA: TGCGCCAGCAGCCAAGACATCTGGCAACAGTTTTGGAACACTGAAGCTTTCTTT. Translating gives CASSQDIWQQFWNTEAFF.

This clonotype turned up a few times. The V call is TRBV20-1, the J call TRBJ2-1, with 10 positions matching TRBD2. Per the germline V gene, CDR1 is DFQATT and CDR2 is SNEGSKA (reference sequence). Germline trimming cut 5 bases from V and 4 bases from J; bases unmatched to any gene: 5. CDR3 length: 14 amino acids. The CDR3 reads CSASGLADYNEQFF. The CDR3 DNA reads as TGCAGTGCTTCTGGACTAGCGGATTACAATGAGCAGTTCTTC.

This clonotype was counted at least ten times. The chain combines TRBV20-1 with TRBJ2-7, with 7 nucleotides matching TRBD1. The CDR3 has 13 amino acids. V lost 6 bases, J lost 3 bases, and 8 bases stayed unmatched. Germline assignment: CDR1 DFQATT and CDR2 SNEGSKA (reference sequence). CDR3 region: CSAHTGTDYEQYF. DNA of the CDR3: TGCAGTGCCCATACCGGGACAGACTACGAGCAGTACTTC.

In its sample, this clonotype was seen many times. V is TRBV6-1 and J is TRBJ1-5; no reliable D call. The V end was cut by 3 bases, the J end by 0 bases, with 6 bases between. Germline V lookup: CDR1 MNHNS, CDR2 SASEGT. There are 14 residues in the CDR3. CDR3 sequence reads: CASSDRGSNQPQHF. In nucleotides, the CDR3 is TGTGCCAGCAGTGACCGGGGTAGCAATCAGCCCCAGCATTTT.

This chain links TRBV28 with TRBJ1-2; perhaps TRBD1 as D (6 bases). Trimming cost V 7 bases and J 3 bases, with 12 bases left between them. This CDR3 is built from 13 residues. Germline V gene sequence: CDR1 MDHEN, CDR2 SYDVKM. CDR3 in amino acids: CASIRDNYYGYTF. The CDR3 nucleotides are TGTGCCAGCATCAGGGACAATTACTATGGCTACACCTTC.

With regard to this clonotype: With a much larger clone just one base away, this may be a read error. The chain joins TRBV5-1 to TRBJ2-7, with D maybe TRBD2 (5 bases). The CDR3 runs to 13 residues. Germline lookup yields CDR1 SGHRS and CDR2 YFSETQ. The DNA for the CDR3 is TGCGCCAGCAGCTTCGGGGAGCGGTACGAGCAGCACTTC. It encodes CASSFGERYEQHF. The variable domain in full, completed from reference TRBV5-1 and TRBJ2-7, reads KAGVTQTPRYLIKTRGQQVTLSCSPISGHRSVSWYQQTPGQGLQFLFEYFSETQRNKGNFPGRFSGRQFSNSRSEMNVSTLELGDSALYLCASSFGERYEQHFGPGTRLTVT.

This clonotype was detected ten times or more. The chain is built from TRBV29-1 and TRBJ2-5; 15 bases map to TRBD2. This CDR3 is 18 amino acids long. The germline CDR1 and CDR2 sequences are SQVTM and ANQGSEA. The junction had 14 bases not matched to a gene; V was cut back by 5 bases and J by 4 bases. The CDR3 loop is CSVQNGLAGGLTGETQYF. The CDR3 DNA sequence: TGCAGCGTTCAAAACGGACTAGCGGGGGGGCTGACGGGAGAGACCCAGTACTTC.

The rearrangement uses TRBV6-1 and TRBJ1-1; D ambiguous. The CDR3 sequence is 14 residues long. V gave up 4 bases and J gave up 1 base, with 10 bases separating them. In germline, CDR1 is MNHNS, CDR2 SASEGT. This CDR3 reads CASSAGRRNTEAFF. In DNA form, the CDR3 reads TGTGCCAGCAGTGCCGGCAGACGGAACACTGAAGCTTTCTTT.

The genes are TRBV25-1 and TRBJ1-6; the D gene is possibly TRBD1 (6 bases). CDR1 is MGHDK and CDR2 is SYGVNS in the germline V gene. This CDR3 has 17 residues. V dropped 2 bases and J dropped 3 bases, with 14 bases sitting between them. The CDR3 DNA follows: TGTGCCAGCAGTGAACCCTCGACAGGAATCTATAATTCACCCCTCCACTTT. Residues: CASSEPSTGIYNSPLHF.

This clonotype has ten or more counts. This rearrangement joins TRBV4-3 to TRBJ1-4; D may be TRBD1 (5 bases). Trimming cost V 0 bases and J 0 bases, with 17 bases left between them. CDR3 length equals 19 residues. CDR1 and CDR2 from the germline V gene are LGHNA and YSLEER. The CDR3 spells CASSQDTPGPHSTNEKLFF. CDR3 bases: TGCGCCAGCAGCCAAGACACCCCGGGACCACACTCAACTAATGAAAAACTGTTTTTT.

The sample holds many counts of this clonotype. V is TRBV20-1 and J is TRBJ2-5, with 9 bases aligning to TRBD2. CDR3 size: 15 residues. Trimming cost V 0 bases and J 2 bases; bases outside gene matches: 4. The V gene's germline CDR1 is DFQATT and CDR2 SNEGSKA (reference sequence). CDR3 sequence reads: CSARDAGGRQETQYF. The CDR3 DNA is TGCAGTGCTAGAGATGCGGGGGGGAGACAAGAGACCCAGTACTTC.

This clonotype was observed at least ten times. The V gene is TRBV30, the J gene TRBJ1-4; no clear D gene. Germline CDR1 and CDR2: GTSNPN and SVGIG (reference sequence). The germline V and J ends were trimmed by 0 bases and 8 bases, with 22 bases remaining between them. The length of the CDR3 is 17 residues. CDR3 DNA: TGTGCCTGGAGTGTACCCCAAGTGGTGGTGGTTTCGGAAAAACTGTTTTTT. Protein sequence: CAWSVPQVVVVSEKLFF.

This clonotype was seen many times. This chain links TRBV20-1 with TRBJ2-1, with D possibly being TRBD1 or TRBD2 (5 bases each). V was pared by 4 bases and J by 5 bases, with 21 bases between. This CDR3 is 16 amino acids long. Germline V gene data show CDR1 as DFQATT and CDR2 as SNEGSKA (reference sequence). CDR3: CSANPAGGRSNNEQFF. CDR3 bases: TGCAGTGCTAACCCAGCTGGGGGACGGTCTAACAATGAGCAGTTCTTC.

Ten or more counts support this clonotype. Since a much larger clone is just one base distant, this may be a read error. The rearrangement links TRBV3-1 to TRBJ2-5; D gene unclear. This CDR3 is built from 17 residues. Deletions cut 4 bases from V and 11 bases from J, with 29 bases between. The germline CDR1 and CDR2 sequences are LGHDT and YNNKEL (reference sequence). The CDR3 region is CASSLQLERFSYNEQYF. CDR3 nucleotide sequence: TGTGCCAGCAGCCTCCAATTGGAGCGCTTTTCTTACAATGAGCAGTACTTC.

A word on this clonotype: Sequence at one end of the junction differs from germline and may be a read error. The chain combines TRBV6-6 with TRBJ2-6; D ambiguous. This CDR3 is 13 amino acids long. Germline CDR1 is MNHNY and CDR2 is SVGAGI (reference sequence). CDR3 in amino acids: CAGSPPGANVLTF. The CDR3 nucleotides are TGTGCCGGCAGTCCTCCTGGGGCCAACGTCCTGACTTTC.

This clonotype was detected only once. The chain is built from TRBV5-1 and TRBJ1-2; D unresolved. Germline CDR1 and CDR2: SGHRS and YFSETQ. The CDR3 is 15 amino acids. Trimming cost V 4 bases and J 5 bases, with 18 bases left between them. This chain's CDR3 is CASSQAIGLLYGYTF. DNA of the CDR3: TGCGCCAGCAGCCAAGCAATTGGACTCTTGTATGGCTACACCTTC.

This clonotype came up many times. This sequence joins TRBV7-2 and TRBJ2-6, with a possible D match to TRBD1 (5 bases). The V gene's germline CDR1 is SGHTA and CDR2 FQGNSA. Trimming pared 2 bases from V and 2 bases from J, leaving 7 bases between. This CDR3 contains 15 residues. The CDR3 DNA reads TGTGCCAGCAGCTTAAAAGGGGCTGGGGCCAACGTCCTGACTTTC. It yields the protein CASSLKGAGANVLTF.

The chain carries TRBV28 and TRBJ2-7, with a tentative D call TRBD1 (5 bases). Trimming took 7 bases from V and 4 from J, leaving 8 bases between them. CDR3 length equals 11 residues. Germline values: CDR1 MDHEN, CDR2 SYDVKM. CDR3 coding DNA: TGTGCCAGCAAGGGGAAATACGAGCAGTACTTC. This gives the protein CASKGKYEQYF.

The chain is built from TRBV7-2 and TRBJ2-3; the D gene is possibly TRBD2 (5 bases). This CDR3 comprises 16 residues. Trimming cost V 7 bases and J 1 base, with 18 bases left between them. Germline assignment: CDR1 SGHTA and CDR2 FQGNSA. In DNA, the CDR3 is TGTGCCAGCACTCAAACCCGCGTCGGGGGCACAGATACGCAGTATTTT. This sequence encodes CASTQTRVGGTDTQYF.

This clonotype was counted at least ten times. Here the CDR3 reads CASSLGAGRNSPLHF. The CDR3 DNA follows: TGCGCCAGCAGCTTGGGGGCAGGGCGTAATTCACCCCTCCACTTT. The chain is built from TRBV5-1 and TRBJ1-6, with D perhaps matching TRBD1 (5 bases). The CDR3 has 15 residues. Trimming stripped 0 bases from V and 6 bases from J, with 10 bases between. The germline CDR1 and CDR2 sequences are SGHRS and YFSETQ.

This rearrangement joins TRBV5-5 to TRBJ1-1; D uncertain. This CDR3 is 13 amino acids long. Germline-derived CDR1 and CDR2 are SGHKS and YYEKEE (reference sequence). Deletions cut 4 bases from V and 5 bases from J, with 12 bases between. The CDR3 reads CASSTGKPTEAFF. CDR3 bases: TGTGCCAGCAGCACCGGGAAGCCAACTGAAGCTTTCTTT.

The rearrangement links TRBV29-1 to TRBJ1-1, with D possibly TRBD1 on 6 matching bases. This CDR3 spans 13 amino acids. Trimming stripped 3 bases from V and 5 bases from J, with 13 bases between. Germline assignment: CDR1 SQVTM and CDR2 ANQGSEA. The DNA of the CDR3 is TGCAGCGTTGACAGGGGTGGTAGAACTGAAGCTTTCTTT. Amino acids: CSVDRGGRTEAFF.

This clonotype has a handful of counts. This rearrangement joins TRBV5-1 to TRBJ1-1; 8 bases fit TRBD1. Germline V gives CDR1 SGHRS, CDR2 YFSETQ. Trimming took 4 bases from V and 4 from J; bases not matched to a gene: 9. This CDR3 spans 15 amino acids. This CDR3 reads CASSAQQGVTTEAFF. The CDR3, as DNA: TGCGCCAGCAGCGCTCAACAGGGGGTAACCACTGAAGCTTTCTTT.

This clonotype was seen repeatedly, ten times or more. CDR3 in amino acids: CSVEDGQAEKLFF. The CDR3, as DNA: TGCAGCGTTGAAGATGGGCAGGCTGAAAAACTGTTTTTT. This chain connects TRBV29-1 to TRBJ1-4; the D is unclear. CDR1 is SQVTM, CDR2 ANQGSEA, per germline. CDR3 size: 13 residues. V was clipped by 0 bases and J by 7 bases, with 9 bases between them.

The V and J genes are TRBV30 and TRBJ1-5; TRBD1 matches at 7 bases. V shed 4 bases, J shed 6 bases, and the junction held 6 bases outside the gene matches. The CDR3 has 13 residues. The germline gives CDR1 GTSNPN, CDR2 SVGIG (reference sequence). The chain's CDR3 is CAWNDRVGQPQHF. The CDR3 nucleotides read TGTGCCTGGAACGACAGGGTTGGTCAGCCCCAGCATTTT.

This clonotype was recorded many times. The chain employs TRBV10-3 and TRBJ2-7; no firm D call. This CDR3 is built from 10 residues. Germline lookup yields CDR1 ENHRY and CDR2 SYGVKD. The V gene lost 4 bases and the J gene lost 4 bases, with 2 bases spanning the gap. The CDR3 region is CAISVYEQYF. CDR3 in DNA: TGTGCCATCAGTGTTTACGAGCAGTACTTC.

The chain links TRBV20-1 to TRBJ2-3; 7 nucleotides agree with TRBD2. This CDR3 contains 14 residues. Looked up from germline, CDR1 is DFQATT and CDR2 is SNEGSKA (reference sequence). The V gene end was trimmed by 3 bases and the J gene end by 6 bases; junction bases not matched to a gene: 9. CDR3 amino acids: CSASRGVSLDTQYF. CDR3 coding DNA: TGCAGTGCTAGTCGGGGGGTTTCCCTTGATACGCAGTATTTT.

The sample holds many counts of this clonotype. J is TRBJ1-2 and V is TRBV5-6, with 10 bases lining up with TRBD1. The V and J ends lost 4 bases and 4 bases, in that order; junction bases with no gene match: 7. From germline, CDR1 is SGHDT and CDR2 YYEEEE. The CDR3 has 15 residues. CDR3 sequence reads: CASSGRDRGFYGYTF. CDR3 nucleotides: TGTGCCAGCAGCGGCCGGGACAGGGGCTTCTATGGCTACACCTTC.

This clonotype was observed many times. The chain recombines TRBV29-1 with TRBJ2-3, with D possibly TRBD2 on 6 matching bases. The CDR3 has 13 amino acids. CDR1 SQVTM and CDR2 ANQGSEA come from the germline V gene. The ends were cut back, 7 bases at V and 3 bases at J, with 14 bases in the middle. In DNA form, the CDR3 reads TGCAGCGGTACCGGGACTCATACAGATACGCAGTATTTT. Translated, it gives CSGTGTHTDTQYF.

This clonotype was observed many times. This chain joins TRBV29-1 and TRBJ2-6; D uncertain. The V end lost 2 bases, the J end lost 0 bases, and 8 bases lay between the germline ends. Germline assignment: CDR1 SQVTM and CDR2 ANQGSEA. The CDR3 contains 15 residues. The CDR3 loop reads CSVENPGSGANVLTF. DNA of the CDR3: TGCAGCGTTGAAAACCCTGGCTCTGGGGCCAACGTCCTGACTTTC.

This clonotype was seen only a few times. The chain recombines TRBV7-2 with TRBJ2-1; 9 bases match TRBD1. Germline CDR1 reads SGHTA; CDR2 reads FQGNSA. This CDR3 is built from 13 residues. With V trimmed by 6 bases and J by 9 bases, 6 bases remained unmatched. CDR3 loop: CASSQQGAGEQFF. The CDR3 nucleotides are TGTGCCAGCAGTCAACAGGGGGCGGGTGAGCAGTTCTTC.

This clonotype was seen more than once but under ten times. V is TRBV12-3 or TRBV12-4 and J is TRBJ1-2; D is unresolved. V gave up 3 bases and J gave up 6 bases, with 14 bases separating them. The CDR3 consists of 14 residues. CDR3 in amino acids: CASSFSGHSNGYTF. The CDR3 coding sequence is TGTGCCAGCAGTTTTTCCGGCCATTCGAATGGCTACACCTTC.